The clone carrying this T cell receptor (beta chain) has only one observation. The target antigen is unknown. Germline assignment: CDR1 LNHDA and CDR2 SQIVND (reference sequence). V lost 2 bases and J lost 4, with 11 bases in between. The CDR3 extends over 15 amino acids. CD4+ T cells were isolated after less than 12 days of culture. Either the mRNA-1273 or the BNT162b2 vaccine was given to participants as two doses. The method was immunoSEQ multiplex PCR; TCRdb's version includes in-frame clones alone and lacks a portion of them. Of 60,000 to 80,000 clones in the sample, roughly 81% were seen once. The data were taken from a study of vaccination effects on CD4 cells after COVID-19.

The sequence was collected from a human donor who received a COVID-19 vaccine. The rearrangement links TRBV19 to TRBJ2-2, with D possibly being TRBD1 or TRBD2 (6 bases each). The input for sequencing was CD4+ T cells from PBMCs cultured without peptide, taken after COVID-19 vaccination. The CDR3 protein is CASSIKGGITGELFF. As DNA, the CDR3 is TGTGCCAGTAGTATAAAGGGGGGCATCACCGGGGAGCTGTTTTTT.